This section outlines one TCR beta chain sequence together with its context. Clones were read by immunoSEQ multiplex PCR, and TCRdb kept only the in-frame ones, dropping some. The table shows fewer than 250,000 clones, with about four fifths occurring only once. This record belongs to a study of blood T cell repertoires in COVID-19. Turning to the study itself: Both acute and convalescent COVID-19 samples were obtained from the United States, Italy and Spain. T cells, B-cell-depleted T cells, or PBMCs provided the cDNA or gDNA that served as material.

CDR1 is SGHTS and CDR2 is YDEGEE in the germline V gene. Deletions cut 4 bases from V and 0 bases from J, with 9 bases between. This CDR3 has 14 residues. Sequenced sample: peripheral blood. The chain recombines TRBV5-8 with TRBJ2-3; D call uncertain. The TCR sequence derives from a woman aged 45-65 years with acute or convalescent COVID-19. For the CDR3, the DNA is TGTGCCAGCAGCCCACTCCAAAGCACAGATACGCAGTATTTT. Encoded protein: CASSPLQSTDTQYF.